These 7 T cell receptor beta chains share one sample of origin, sequenced in a study of CD4 T cells in relation to SARS-CoV-2 and coronaviruses. The protocol was immunoSEQ multiplex PCR, while the TCRdb copy is restricted to in-frame clones and leaves out a portion. The table shows 35,000 to 45,000 clones, with roughly 90% occurring only once. What was sequenced was memory CD4+ T cells from PBMCs. The receptors were sampled from an adult with COVID-19.

The chain has TRBV7-2 and TRBJ2-2; TRBD2 agrees at 7 bases. The CDR3 consists of 15 residues. V shed 4 bases and J 0 bases; nucleotides not matched to a gene: 2. Germline V lookup: CDR1 SGHTA, CDR2 FQGNSA. The CDR3: CASSSAGTNTGELFF. CDR3 sequence (DNA): TGTGCCAGCAGCTCAGCGGGGACGAACACCGGGGAGCTGTTTTTT.

The V and J genes are TRBV5-4 and TRBJ1-2; D unclear. V lost 1 base, J lost 8 bases, and 12 bases lay in between. Germline-derived CDR1 and CDR2 are SGHNT and YYREEE (reference sequence). The CDR3 is 13 residues long. CDR3 amino acids: CASSLPAREGYTF. The CDR3 region has the DNA TGTGCCAGCAGCTTGCCCGCTAGAGAAGGCTACACCTTC.

This clone is a singleton in its sample. The chain links TRBV5-1 to TRBJ2-1; 10 bases line up with TRBD2. Trimming removed 4 bases from V and 6 bases from J; junction bases left unmatched: 4. The CDR3 loop spans 14 amino acids. CDR1 and CDR2 (germline): SGHRS, YFSETQ. CDR3 nucleotides: TGCGCCAGCAGCGCTAGCGGGGGTTTCAATGAGCAGTTCTTC. Residues: CASSASGGFNEQFF.

The V and J genes are TRBV5-6 and TRBJ2-3; D ambiguous. Trimming removed 1 base at V and 2 bases at J, with 11 bases between. The CDR3 length is 15 residues. CDR1 and CDR2 from the germline V gene are SGHDT and YYEEEE. CDR3: CASSLIGGDTDTQYF. CDR3 DNA sequence: TGTGCCAGCAGCTTGATTGGTGGGGACACAGATACGCAGTATTTT.

As for this clone: Sequence at one end of the junction differs from germline and may be a read error. This sequence joins TRBV7-7 and TRBJ2-1; the D gene is possibly TRBD2 (7 bases). This CDR3 comprises 15 residues. Germline V gene data show CDR1 as SSHAT and CDR2 as FNYEAQ (reference sequence). In DNA, the CDR3 is TGTGCTAGCAGCTTAGCGACGGGGGGCATAGATGAGCAGTTCTTC. Residues: CASSLATGGIDEQFF. Together with reference TRBV7-7 and TRBJ2-1, the CDR3 gives the full variable domain: GAGVSQSPRYKVTKRGQDVTLRCDPISSHATLYWYQQALGQGPEFLTYFNYEAQPDKSGLPSDRFSAERPEGSISTLTIQRTEQRDSAMYRCASSLATGGIDEQFFGPGTRLTVL.

This rearrangement joins TRBV29-1 to TRBJ1-3; D unresolved. Germline assignment: CDR1 SQVTM and CDR2 ANQGSEA. The CDR3 length is 13 residues. V lost 4 bases and J lost 0, with 7 bases in between. CDR3 DNA sequence: TGCAGCGTTGTCTCGAGCTCTGGAAACACCATATATTTT. Its translation is CSVVSSSGNTIYF.

The sample holds one count of this clone. The genes are TRBV3-1 (or the pseudogene TRBV3-2) and TRBJ2-7; tentative D call: TRBD1 (5 bases). CDR3 length: 13 amino acids. V was trimmed by 3 bases and J by 5 bases, leaving 11 bases between them. Germline V lookup: CDR1 LGHDT, CDR2 YNNKEL (reference sequence). CDR3 bases: TGTGCCAGCAGCCACGGAGACAGTAACGAGCAGTACTTC. Protein: CASSHGDSNEQYF.